The subject of this entry is one T cell receptor beta chain. This entry belongs to a study of blood T cell repertoires in COVID-19. Germline V CDR1 and CDR2: LGHNA, YNFKEQ. The CDR3 consists of 16 residues. V was clipped by 0 bases and J by 4 bases; unmatched bases: 7. Here immunoSEQ multiplex PCR was the method, and the copy in TCRdb shows in-frame clones only, minus some. The top ten clones hold about 3.2% of a sample with about 240,000 clones, roughly 85% of them seen once. The source of this sequence is a woman aged 18 to 35 with acute or convalescent COVID-19. The sample taken for sequencing was peripheral blood. V usage is TRBV4-2 and J usage is TRBJ2-3, with 7 bases identical to TRBD2. The CDR3 bases are TGTGCCAGCAGCCAAGAGGGGGGGAGCTTTTCAGATACGCAGTATTTT. Amino acid sequence: CASSQEGGSFSDTQYF.